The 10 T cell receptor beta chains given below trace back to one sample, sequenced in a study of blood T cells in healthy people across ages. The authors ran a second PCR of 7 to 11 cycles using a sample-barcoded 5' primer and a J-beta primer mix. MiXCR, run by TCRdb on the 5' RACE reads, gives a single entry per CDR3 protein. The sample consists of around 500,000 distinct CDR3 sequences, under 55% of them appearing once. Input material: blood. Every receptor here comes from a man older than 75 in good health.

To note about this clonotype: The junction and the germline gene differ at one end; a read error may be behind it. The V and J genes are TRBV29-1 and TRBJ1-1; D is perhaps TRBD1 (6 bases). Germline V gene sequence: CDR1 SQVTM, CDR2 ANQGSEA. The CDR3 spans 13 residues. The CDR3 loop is CSGAGGPNTEAFF. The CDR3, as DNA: TGCAGCGGGGCCGGGGGGCCGAACACGGAAGCTTTCTTT.

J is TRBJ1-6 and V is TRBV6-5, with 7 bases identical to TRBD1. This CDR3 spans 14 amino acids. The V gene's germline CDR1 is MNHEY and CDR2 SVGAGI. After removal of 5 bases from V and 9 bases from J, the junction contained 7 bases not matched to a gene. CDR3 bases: TGTGCCAGCAGTGACGCAGGGGGGGGTTCACCCCTCCACTTT. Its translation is CASSDAGGGSPLHF.

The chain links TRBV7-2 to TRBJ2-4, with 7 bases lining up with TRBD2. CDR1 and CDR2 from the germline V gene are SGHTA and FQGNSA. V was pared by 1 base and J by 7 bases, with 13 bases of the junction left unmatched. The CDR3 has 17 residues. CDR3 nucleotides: TGTGCCAGCAGCTTAGTAGGGGCGGCGGGAGCAGGGAACATTCAGTACTTC. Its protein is CASSLVGAAGAGNIQYF.

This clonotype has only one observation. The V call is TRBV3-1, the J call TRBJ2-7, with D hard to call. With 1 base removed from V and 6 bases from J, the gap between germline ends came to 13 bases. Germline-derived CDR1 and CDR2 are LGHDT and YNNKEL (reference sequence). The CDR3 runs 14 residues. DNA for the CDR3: TGTGCCAGCAGCCAAGGAAGCAAGGAACTCGAGCAGTACTTC. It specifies CASSQGSKELEQYF.

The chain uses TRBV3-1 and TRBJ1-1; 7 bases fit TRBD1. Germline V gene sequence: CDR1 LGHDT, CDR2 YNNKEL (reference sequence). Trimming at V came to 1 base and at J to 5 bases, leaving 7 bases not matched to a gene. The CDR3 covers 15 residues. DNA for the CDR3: TGTGCCAGCAGCCAAGGGGCAGGGGGTGTGACTGAAGCTTTCTTT. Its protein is CASSQGAGGVTEAFF.

The CDR3 bases are TGTGCCAGCAGTTTATTGGGGGTTCCGGATACGCAGTATTTT. Its protein is CASSLLGVPDTQYF. The V call is TRBV27, the J call TRBJ2-3, with D perhaps assigned TRBD1 or TRBD2 (5 bases each). This CDR3 contains 14 residues. The V end lost 1 base, the J end lost 6 bases, and 11 bases lay between the germline ends. Per the germline V gene, CDR1 is MNHEY and CDR2 is SMNVEV (reference sequence).

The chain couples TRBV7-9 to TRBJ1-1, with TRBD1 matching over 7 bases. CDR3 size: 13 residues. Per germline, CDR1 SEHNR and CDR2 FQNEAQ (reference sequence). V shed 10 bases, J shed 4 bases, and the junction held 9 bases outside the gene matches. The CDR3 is CAIKGALATEAFF. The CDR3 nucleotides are TGTGCCATTAAGGGGGCGCTGGCCACTGAAGCTTTCTTT.

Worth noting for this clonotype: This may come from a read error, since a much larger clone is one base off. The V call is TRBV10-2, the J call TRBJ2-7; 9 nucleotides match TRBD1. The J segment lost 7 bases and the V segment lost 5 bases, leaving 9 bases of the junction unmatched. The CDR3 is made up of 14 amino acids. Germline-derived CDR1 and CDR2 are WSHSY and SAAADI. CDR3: CASSRDRGVNEQYF. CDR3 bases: TGCGCCAGCAGTCGAGACAGGGGGGTCAATGAGCAGTACTTC.

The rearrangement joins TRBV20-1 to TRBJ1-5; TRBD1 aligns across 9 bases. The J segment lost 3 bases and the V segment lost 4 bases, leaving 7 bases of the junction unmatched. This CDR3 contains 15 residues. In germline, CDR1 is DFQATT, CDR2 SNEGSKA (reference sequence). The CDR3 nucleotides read TGCAGTGCTACCAGACAGGGGGTCGTCAATCAGCCCCAGCATTTT. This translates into CSATRQGVVNQPQHF.

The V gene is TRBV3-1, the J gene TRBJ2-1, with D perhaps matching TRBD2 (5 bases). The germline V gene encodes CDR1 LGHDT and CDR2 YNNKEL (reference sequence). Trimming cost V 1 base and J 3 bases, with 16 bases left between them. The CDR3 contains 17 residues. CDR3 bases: TGTGCCAGCAGCCAAGGTGCGGGCGTGGTGGACTACAATGAGCAGTTCTTC. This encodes CASSQGAGVVDYNEQFF.